These 6 T cell receptor beta chains originate from one sample sequenced in a study of blood T cell repertoires in COVID-19. TCRdb keeps only in-frame clones here, not all; method: immunoSEQ multiplex PCR. Of nearly 55,000 clones in the sample, about three quarters were seen once. Sequences were obtained from peripheral blood. The receptors originated from a human donor with active or convalescent COVID-19. The donor label of this sample is uncertain.

The chain is built from TRBV6-6 and TRBJ1-2; the match to TRBD1 covers 7 bases. The CDR3 sequence is 14 residues long. The ends lost 6 bases at V and 8 bases at J; junction bases unmatched: 12. CDR1 MNHNY and CDR2 SVGAGI come from the germline V gene (reference sequence). CDR3 nucleotide sequence: TGTGCCAGCAGCCCTACAGGGGCTACCGGCGGCTACACCTTC. It encodes CASSPTGATGGYTF.

This sequence joins TRBV2 and TRBJ1-4; D is unresolved. The length of the CDR3 is 12 residues. The germline V gene encodes CDR1 SNHLY and CDR2 FYNNEI. V was pared by 8 bases and J by 8 bases, with 12 bases between. CDR3 sequence reads: CASEITEEKLFF. The CDR3 DNA is TGTGCCAGCGAAATTACGGAGGAAAAACTGTTTTTT.

V is TRBV5-1 and J is TRBJ2-3; 8 nucleotides match TRBD2. The junction had 6 bases not matched to a gene; V was cut back by 4 bases and J by 2 bases. This CDR3 has 15 amino acids. Germline V gene data show CDR1 as SGHRS and CDR2 as YFSETQ. CDR3 nucleotide sequence: TGCGCCAGCAGCCCGAGCGGGAGCGTCACAGATACGCAGTATTTT. It encodes CASSPSGSVTDTQYF.

The V call is TRBV12-3 or TRBV12-4, the J call TRBJ2-5; D gene ambiguous. This CDR3 comprises 12 residues. V was shortened by 2 bases and J by 2 bases, with 3 bases between the two germline ends. CDR3 loop: CASSLQQETQYF. The CDR3 bases are TGTGCCAGCAGTTTACAGCAAGAGACCCAGTACTTC.

This rearrangement joins TRBV5-1 to TRBJ2-7; 9 nucleotides line up with TRBD1. Germline V gene data show CDR1 as SGHRS and CDR2 as YFSETQ. This CDR3 is built from 16 residues. The J segment lost 4 bases and the V segment lost 4 bases, leaving 12 bases of the junction unmatched. The CDR3 nucleotides read TGCGCCAGCAGCCGAACTTCCGGGACAGGGTCTTACGAGCAGTACTTC. This translates into CASSRTSGTGSYEQYF.

The chain links TRBV7-3 to TRBJ2-1, with 8 nucleotides matching TRBD1. Germline V lookup: CDR1 SGHTA, CDR2 FQGTGA. The CDR3 runs to 15 residues. Losses at the gene ends were 3 bases for V and 5 bases for J; bases not matched to a gene: 6. CDR3 loop: CASSFGQGEHNEQFF. The CDR3 DNA follows: TGTGCCAGCAGCTTCGGACAGGGAGAACACAATGAGCAGTTCTTC.